These 25 T cell receptor beta chains originate from one sample sequenced in a study of cytomegalovirus exposure and HLA in healthy donors. The primer mix had 60 Vbeta and 13 Jbeta primers. Clones were sequenced by immunoSEQ multiplex PCR, and TCRdb holds only the in-frame ones, with some missing. Of 52,000 or so clones in the sample, about 80% were seen once. The sample taken for sequencing was PBMCs. The receptors stem from a female donor in good health and CMV-seronegative.

CDR3 in DNA: TGTGCCAGCAGACGGCGGGGGAGCACAGATACGCAGTATTTT. This encodes CASRRRGSTDTQYF. The chain employs TRBV14 and TRBJ2-3; 7 bases match TRBD2. This CDR3 is built from 14 residues. Germline V gives CDR1 SGHDN, CDR2 FVKESK. The J segment lost 0 bases and the V segment lost 6 bases, leaving 3 bases of the junction unmatched.

In regard to this clone: Other DNA sequences in this sample translate to the same CDR3. V usage is TRBV29-1 and J usage is TRBJ1-1; no clear D. In germline, CDR1 is SQVTM, CDR2 ANQGSEA. This CDR3 region has 10 residues. V was pared by 4 bases and J by 4 bases, with 4 bases between. The CDR3 region has the DNA TGCAGCGTTGGAGGCACTGAAGCTTTCTTT. This translates into CSVGGTEAFF.

The rearrangement uses TRBV7-8 and TRBJ2-7; 7 bases are a match to TRBD2. The CDR3 extends over 14 amino acids. The J segment lost 5 bases and the V segment lost 0 bases, leaving 4 bases of the junction unmatched. Germline V gives CDR1 SGHVS, CDR2 FQNEAQ. CDR3 sequence: CASSLANGGNEQYF. CDR3 nucleotide sequence: TGTGCCAGCAGCTTAGCAAACGGGGGGAACGAGCAGTACTTC.

The chain links TRBV7-3 to TRBJ2-2; the match to TRBD1 covers 10 bases. CDR1 SGHTA and CDR2 FQGTGA come from the germline V gene. V lost 5 bases to trimming and J lost 7 bases; unmatched junction nucleotides: 7. This CDR3 comprises 15 residues. CDR3 nucleotide sequence: TGTGCCAGCAGCCCCGGGACAGGGGAGGGCGGGGAGCTGTTTTTT. Protein sequence: CASSPGTGEGGELFF.

The rearrangement uses TRBV25-1 and TRBJ2-3; no definite D call. V was cut by 8 bases and J by 2 bases, with 14 bases left in between. Germline CDR1 reads MGHDK; CDR2 reads SYGVNS. The CDR3 extends over 14 amino acids. CDR3 protein: CASGADGYTDTQYF. The CDR3 bases are TGTGCCAGCGGAGCTGACGGGTACACAGATACGCAGTATTTT. Full variable domain (missing parts from reference TRBV25-1 and TRBJ2-3): EADIYQTPRYLVIGTGKKITLECSQTMGHDKMYWYQQDPGMELHLIHYSYGVNSTEKGDLSSESTVSRIRTEHFPLTLESARPSHTSQYLCASGADGYTDTQYFGPGTRLTVL.

The chain is built from TRBV4-1 and TRBJ1-6; D may be TRBD1 (6 bases). Trimming stripped 9 bases from V and 4 bases from J, with 13 bases between. The CDR3 runs to 14 residues. CDR1 and CDR2 (germline): MGHRA, YSYEKL. The CDR3 sequence is CASTLQGYNSPLHF. In DNA, the CDR3 is TGCGCCAGTACACTCCAGGGGTATAATTCACCCCTCCACTTT.

A single count supports this clone. This chain links TRBV18 with TRBJ2-1, with 11 nucleotides matching TRBD2. The CDR3 has 16 residues. Trimming at V came to 3 bases and at J to 5 bases, leaving 6 bases not matched to a gene. Germline CDR1 is KGHSH and CDR2 is LQKENI. The CDR3 nucleotides read TGTGCCAGCTCACCTCTCACGGGACTAGCGGACAATGAGCAGTTCTTC. This gives the protein CASSPLTGLADNEQFF.

V is TRBV11-2 and J is TRBJ1-1; D is ambiguous. V lost 5 bases to trimming and J lost 1 base, with 5 bases between them. CDR1 and CDR2 (germline): SGHAT, FQNNGV. The CDR3 runs 12 residues. CDR3: CASSNRNTEAFF. The CDR3, as DNA: TGTGCCAGCAGCAACAGGAACACTGAAGCTTTCTTT.

CDR3 coding DNA: TGTGCCAGCAGTAGACCCGGGACTCGAGACCAGTACTTC. This translates into CASSRPGTRDQYF. The chain joins TRBV6-5 to TRBJ2-5, with D perhaps TRBD2 (6 bases). V was pared by 5 bases and J by 10 bases, with 17 bases between. The V gene's germline CDR1 is MNHEY and CDR2 SVGAGI. The CDR3 loop spans 13 amino acids.

The chain is built from TRBV9 and TRBJ2-5, with 7 bases that match TRBD2. The length of the CDR3 is 14 residues. CDR1 and CDR2 from the germline V gene are SGDLS and YYNGEE. V trimming: 3 bases; J trimming: 2 bases; junction bases outside the gene matches: 4. The CDR3 DNA reads as TGTGCCAGCAGCGACACCGGGGGGCAAGAGACCCAGTACTTC. Encoded protein: CASSDTGGQETQYF.

This clone has only one observation. The rearrangement joins TRBV30 to TRBJ1-5; 7 bases line up with TRBD1. CDR1 is GTSNPN, CDR2 SVGIG, per germline (reference sequence). The CDR3 runs 15 residues. The J segment lost 9 bases and the V segment lost 3 bases, leaving 14 bases of the junction unmatched. This CDR3 reads CAWSAGTDLLSPQHF. The CDR3 DNA follows: TGTGCCTGGAGCGCCGGGACAGATTTATTATCGCCCCAGCATTTT.

This clone was observed a handful of times. The J gene is TRBJ1-1, the V gene TRBV30; D not certain. Germline V gene data show CDR1 as GTSNPN and CDR2 as SVGIG (reference sequence). The CDR3 extends over 13 amino acids. The V end was cut by 0 bases, the J end by 5 bases, with 10 bases between. This CDR3 is CAWSVRPGTEAFF. The CDR3 bases are TGTGCCTGGAGTGTACGCCCAGGAACTGAAGCTTTCTTT.

The V and J genes are TRBV5-6 and TRBJ2-5, with 10 bases fitting TRBD2. The V gene end was trimmed by 2 bases and the J gene end by 2 bases; junction bases not matched to a gene: 12. Germline CDR1 reads SGHDT; CDR2 reads YYEEEE. This CDR3 has 18 residues. CDR3 region: CASSFPAVAGGLQETQYF. The CDR3 bases are TGTGCCAGCAGCTTTCCCGCAGTAGCGGGGGGCTTACAAGAGACCCAGTACTTC.

The count of this clone is one. The V and J genes are TRBV19 and TRBJ1-1; D not certain. With 2 bases removed from V and 8 bases from J, the gap between germline ends came to 9 bases. The CDR3 runs to 12 residues. Germline values: CDR1 LNHDA, CDR2 SQIVND (reference sequence). The CDR3: CASSIRGGEAFF. The CDR3 region has the DNA TGTGCCAGTAGTATAAGAGGAGGAGAAGCTTTCTTT.

The J gene is TRBJ2-7, the V gene TRBV18, with D possibly being TRBD2 (7 bases). V was trimmed by 6 bases and J by 2 bases, leaving 17 bases between them. Germline CDR1 reads KGHSH; CDR2 reads LQKENI. This CDR3 has 15 amino acids. The CDR3 nucleotides read TGTGCCAGCTCTCAAAGGGGGGGGACTCCCTACGAGCAGTACTTC. This gives the protein CASSQRGGTPYEQYF.

This sequence joins TRBV7-9 and TRBJ1-1; D is perhaps TRBD1 (5 bases). The CDR3 totals 14 residues. CDR1 SEHNR and CDR2 FQNEAQ come from the germline V gene (reference sequence). The V and J ends lost 0 bases and 6 bases respectively, with 11 bases between them. Here the CDR3 DNA reads TGTGCCAGCAGCTTAGCCTCTTCGGGGGCTGAAGCTTTCTTT. As protein: CASSLASSGAEAFF.

The chain has TRBV5-1 and TRBJ1-2; 8 bases map to TRBD1. Germline V gene data show CDR1 as SGHRS and CDR2 as YFSETQ. Trimming removed 1 base from V and 7 bases from J; junction bases left unmatched: 12. The CDR3 sequence is 16 residues long. CDR3 in amino acids: CASSLSRTGWVSGYTF. Here the CDR3 DNA reads TGCGCCAGCAGCTTGTCCCGGACAGGGTGGGTGAGTGGCTACACCTTC. Based on the CDR3 plus reference TRBV5-1 and TRBJ1-2, the full variable domain is KAGVTQTPRYLIKTRGQQVTLSCSPISGHRSVSWYQQTPGQGLQFLFEYFSETQRNKGNFPGRFSGRQFSNSRSEMNVSTLELGDSALYLCASSLSRTGWVSGYTFGSGTRLTVV.

The chain uses TRBV4-2 and TRBJ2-5, with TRBD2 matching over 8 bases. Unmatched junction bases numbered 1, after V lost 1 base and J lost 0 bases. CDR3 size: 15 residues. Germline CDR1 LGHNA, CDR2 YNFKEQ. CDR3 protein: CASSQGAGDQETQYF. The CDR3 region has the DNA TGTGCCAGCAGCCAAGGAGCGGGGGACCAAGAGACCCAGTACTTC.

The gene calls are TRBV25-1 and TRBJ2-7, with TRBD1 as a possible D gene (6 bases). The CDR3 loop spans 14 amino acids. Trimming shortened V by 3 bases and J by 2 bases, and 11 bases separated the two germline ends. Looked up from germline, CDR1 is MGHDK and CDR2 is SYGVNS. This chain's CDR3 is CASSEIRGPYEQYF. CDR3 DNA sequence: TGTGCCAGCAGTGAGATCAGGGGCCCCTACGAGCAGTACTTC.

In its sample, this clone was seen a few times. The chain combines TRBV7-8 with TRBJ2-7; TRBD1 aligns across 7 bases. The CDR3 spans 14 residues. Looked up from germline, CDR1 is SGHVS and CDR2 is FQNEAQ. The V gene end was trimmed by 8 bases and the J gene end by 2 bases; junction bases not matched to a gene: 9. The chain's CDR3 is CASGESQGPYEQYF. Written as DNA, the CDR3 is TGTGCCAGCGGCGAATCACAGGGGCCCTACGAGCAGTACTTC.

The genes are TRBV7-2 and TRBJ2-5; 14 bases line up with TRBD2. The CDR3 runs to 17 residues. Losses at the gene ends were 3 bases for V and 5 bases for J; bases not matched to a gene: 8. Germline loops: CDR1 SGHTA, CDR2 FQGNSA. The CDR3 spells CASSFHRTSGGLETQYF. The CDR3 DNA is TGTGCCAGCAGCTTTCACAGGACTAGCGGGGGGCTGGAGACCCAGTACTTC.

The chain combines TRBV5-3 with TRBJ2-3; TRBD2 is a possible D gene (6 bases). TRBV5-3 qualifies as an ORF whose function is uncertain. V gave up 1 base and J gave up 5 bases, with 14 bases separating them. This CDR3 has 15 residues. The CDR3 nucleotides are TGTGCCAGAAGCTTGTACCGGGAGATCGGAGATACGCAGTATTTT. Protein sequence: CARSLYREIGDTQYF.

The chain joins TRBV7-9 to TRBJ1-6; D may be TRBD1 (6 bases). CDR1 and CDR2 (germline): SEHNR, FQNEAQ (reference sequence). The CDR3 is 14 amino acids. Trimming removed 4 bases at V and 10 bases at J, with 14 bases between. In DNA, the CDR3 is TGTGCCAGCAGCTCCATCCCAAGGGGGTCACCCCTCCACTTT. This sequence encodes CASSSIPRGSPLHF.

Concerning this clone itself: At one boundary the junction diverges from the germline segment, which might be a read error. This sequence joins TRBV7-2 and TRBJ2-5; TRBD1 is a possible D gene (6 bases). Germline CDR1 and CDR2: SGHTA and FQGNSA. The CDR3 length is 14 residues. The CDR3 spells CASSLPGTREAQYF. The DNA of the CDR3 is TGTGCCAGCAGCTTACCCGGGACAAGAGAGGCCCAGTACTTC.

The V and J genes are TRBV19 and TRBJ1-5; TRBD1 agrees at 7 bases. CDR3 size: 15 residues. The J segment lost 6 bases and the V segment lost 1 base, leaving 6 bases of the junction unmatched. CDR1 LNHDA and CDR2 SQIVND come from the germline V gene (reference sequence). The CDR3 DNA reads TGTGCCAGTAGTATAGTTGTGAGGGGGCGTCAGCCCCAGCATTTT. This translates into CASSIVVRGRQPQHF.